This note documents a single TCR beta chain sequence. Antigen unknown. The data originate from a study of human thymus T cells. Findings of the study overall: In thymic and blood repertoires alike, V and J usage looked biased. In unrelated individuals, thymic repertoires overlapped highly, according to related research.

After removal of 0 bases from V and 1 base from J, the junction contained 12 bases not matched to a gene. CDR1 and CDR2 (germline): SNHLY, FYNNEI. The CDR3 extends over 21 amino acids. Clones were sequenced by immunoSEQ multiplex PCR, and TCRdb holds only the in-frame ones, with some missing. The sample shows about 130,000 clones, around 95% of them seen only once. Thymic samples were excised during corrective heart operations. The source material was thymus tissue. The chain is built from TRBV2 and TRBJ2-2; 12 bases agree with TRBD1. This sequence was found in a boy under three years old with a congenital heart defect but otherwise immunologically healthy. The CDR3 is CASSEAHESGQGAGNTGELFF. Written as DNA, the CDR3 is TGTGCCAGCAGTGAAGCGCACGAATCGGGACAGGGGGCAGGGAACACCGGGGAGCTGTTTTTT.